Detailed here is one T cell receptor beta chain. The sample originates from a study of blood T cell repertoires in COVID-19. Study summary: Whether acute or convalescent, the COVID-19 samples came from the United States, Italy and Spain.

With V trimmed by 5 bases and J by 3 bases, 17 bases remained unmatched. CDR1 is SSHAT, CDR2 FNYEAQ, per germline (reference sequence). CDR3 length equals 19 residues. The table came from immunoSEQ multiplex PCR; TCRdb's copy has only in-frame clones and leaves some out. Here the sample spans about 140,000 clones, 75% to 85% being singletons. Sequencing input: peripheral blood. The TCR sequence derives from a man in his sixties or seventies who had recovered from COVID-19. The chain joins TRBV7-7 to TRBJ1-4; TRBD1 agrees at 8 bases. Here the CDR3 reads CASSTRLPDRGRSNEKLFF. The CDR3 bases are TGTGCCAGCAGCACCCGTCTGCCCGACAGGGGAAGATCTAATGAAAAACTGTTTTTT.